Below, one T cell receptor (beta chain) is given with its context. This clonotype was counted many times. The specificity of this receptor is unknown. Base qualities are missing; no much larger clone stands one base away. This specimen belongs to a study of breast tumors, draining lymph nodes, adjacent tissues (dated by TCRdb to between 2015 and 2016). As for the study more broadly: Breast cancer patients provided tumor, adjacent nontumor tissue and axillary lymph nodes, and the study compared the TCR beta repertoires across these three sources. The study aimed to assess the relationships and possible T-cell exchange between tumor, surrounding tissue and draining lymph node repertoires in human breast cancer.

Sequenced on an Illumina HiSeq 2000. Multiplex PCR amplification was used to build the TCR beta chain libraries. High-throughput sequencing was used to analyze the amplified TCR beta chain products. Using fastp at Q25 and MiXCR, TCRdb reprocessed the public reads and kept productive beta chains. CDR3 protein duplicates are merged, each entry listing the most common genes and DNA. Within this sample are 50,000 to 85,000 distinct CDR3 sequences, with 40% to 45% of them counted one time only. The ten largest clones add up to approximately 8.7% of the sample. The study at large found these results: In luminal-like breast cancer, tumor and nontumor tissue repertoires resembled each other significantly more than in basal-like breast cancer. Rather than being directly demonstrated, the conclusion that tumor T cells originate in lymph nodes was presented as consistent with a hypothesis. Tumor T-cell repertoires showed less diversity than lymph node repertoires and more diversity than nontumor tissue repertoires, and tumor T-cell repertoires showed preferential V and J gene usage. The data were considered consistent with the idea that most tumor T cells come from the lymph node and then expand in tumor tissue.

The clonotype comes from a female donor with breast cancer. Some clones in this sample may be carry-over from other donors' samples. Sequenced material: breast tumor tissue.

The CDR3 protein is CASSFPPGLAGVTQYF. The sequenced DNA is TGTGCCAGCAGTTTCCCGCCCGGACTAGCGGGAGTGACGCAGTATTTT. Recombination linked TRBV12-3 or TRBV12-4 to TRBJ2-3, with 13 junctional bases fitting TRBD2. The CDR3 runs 16 amino acids, cysteine and phenylalanine included. Only CDR3 DNA is held: 48 bases, read in frame from base 1. The germline V end is reduced by 3 bases and the J end by 9 bases; junction bases left unmatched: 9.